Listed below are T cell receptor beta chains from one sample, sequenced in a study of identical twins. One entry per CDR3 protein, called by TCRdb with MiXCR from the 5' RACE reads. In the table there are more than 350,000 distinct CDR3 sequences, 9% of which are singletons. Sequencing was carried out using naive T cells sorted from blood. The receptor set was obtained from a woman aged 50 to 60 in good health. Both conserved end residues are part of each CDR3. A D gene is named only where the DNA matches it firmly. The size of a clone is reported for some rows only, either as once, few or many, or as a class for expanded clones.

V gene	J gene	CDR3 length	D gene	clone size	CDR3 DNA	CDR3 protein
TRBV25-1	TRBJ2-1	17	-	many	TGTGCCACCGGGTCCTCGGGGGGCCCCTACTCCTACAATGAGCAGTTCTTC	CATGSSGGPYSYNEQFF
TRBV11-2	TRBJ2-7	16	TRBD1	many	TGTGCCAGCAGCCCAATAACCGGGACAGGGATCTACGAGCAGTACTTC	CASSPITGTGIYEQYF
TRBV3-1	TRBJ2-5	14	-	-	TGTGCCAGCAGCCAACGGACTAACCAAGAGACCCAGTACTTC	CASSQRTNQETQYF
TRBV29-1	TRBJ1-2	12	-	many	TGCAGCGTAGAACAGGGATTCTATGGCTACACCTTC	CSVEQGFYGYTF
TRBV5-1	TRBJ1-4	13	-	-	TGCGCCAGCAGCTTAGGGTTTGCGGAAAAACTGTTTTTT	CASSLGFAEKLFF
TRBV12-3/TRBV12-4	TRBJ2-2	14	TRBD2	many	TGTGCCAGCAGTGGGAGCGGGAGCCCCGGGGAGCTGTTTTTT	CASSGSGSPGELFF
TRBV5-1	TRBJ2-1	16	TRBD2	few	TGCGCCAGCAGCTTAACACTAGCGGGAGGCTACAATGAGCAGTTCTTC	CASSLTLAGGYNEQFF
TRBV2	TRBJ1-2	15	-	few	TGTGCCAGCAGTGAAGGGACAAGCGCTAACTATGGCTACACCTTC	CASSEGTSANYGYTF
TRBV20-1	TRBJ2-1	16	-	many	TGCAGTGCTAGATGGCCCGTCACACTTAGGGAGGATGAGCAGTTCTTC	CSARWPVTLREDEQFF
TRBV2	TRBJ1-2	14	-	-	TGTGCCAGCAGTATCACCCAAATGGGATATGGCTACACCTTC	CASSITQMGYGYTF
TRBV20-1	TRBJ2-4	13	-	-	TGCAGTGCTAGCCACGTAGCCAAAAACATTCAGTACTTC	CSASHVAKNIQYF
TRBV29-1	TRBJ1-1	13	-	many	TGCAGCGTTGGGGGAGGTGCGGACACTGAAGCTTTCTTT	CSVGGGADTEAFF
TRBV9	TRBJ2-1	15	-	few	TGTGCCAGCAGCGTAGGACTTCCCGGCGTCAATGAGCAGTTCTTC	CASSVGLPGVNEQFF
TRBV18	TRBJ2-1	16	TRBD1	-	TGTGCCAGCTCACCACCGGGACAGGGGCCCTACAATGAGCAGTTCTTC	CASSPPGQGPYNEQFF
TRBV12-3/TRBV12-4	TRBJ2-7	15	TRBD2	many	TGTGCCAGCAGGCCGACTAGCGGGAGCTCCTACGAGCAGTACTTC	CASRPTSGSSYEQYF
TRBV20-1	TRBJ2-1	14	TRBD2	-	TGCAGTGCTAGTCCTGCGGGAGCCCCCAATGAGCAGTTCTTC	CSASPAGAPNEQFF
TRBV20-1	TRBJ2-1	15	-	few	TGCAGTGCTAGAGTAGTCGGCCTACCCGACAATGAGCAGTTCTTC	CSARVVGLPDNEQFF
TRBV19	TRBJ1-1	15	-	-	TGTGCCAGTAGTGCCAGAACAGGAGGTAACACTGAAGCTTTCTTT	CASSARTGGNTEAFF
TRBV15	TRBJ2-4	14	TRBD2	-	TGTGCCACCCGAAGCGGGACCTCCAAAAACATTCAGTACTTC	CATRSGTSKNIQYF
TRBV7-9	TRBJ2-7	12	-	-	TGTGCCAGCAGTTGGGGGGAAGGCGAGCAGTACTTC	CASSWGEGEQYF
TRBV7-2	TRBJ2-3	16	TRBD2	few	TGTGCCAGCAGAACCCCTGGACTAGCGGGAGAGGATACGCAGTATTTT	CASRTPGLAGEDTQYF
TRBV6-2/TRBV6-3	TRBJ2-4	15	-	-	TGTGCCAGCAGTTGGGGCCGTCGAGCCAAAAACATTCAGTACTTC	CASSWGRRAKNIQYF
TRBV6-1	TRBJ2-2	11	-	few	TGTGCCAGCACTAGCCCCGGGCGGCTGTTTTTT	CASTSPGRLFF
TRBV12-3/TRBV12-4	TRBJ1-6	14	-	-	TGTGCCAGCAGTTGGGACAACGTCGGTTCACCCCTCCACTTT	CASSWDNVGSPLHF
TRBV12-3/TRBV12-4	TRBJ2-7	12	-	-	TGTGCCTGTGCGCAGGAATCCTACGAGCAGTACTTC	CACAQESYEQYF
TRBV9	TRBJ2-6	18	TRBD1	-	TGTGCCAGCAGCACCACGACAGGGGGCTACTCTGGGGCCAACGTCCTGACTTTC	CASSTTTGGYSGANVLTF
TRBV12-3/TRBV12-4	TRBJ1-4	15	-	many	TGTGCCAGCAGTTCCATACAGTCGACTAATGAAAAACTGTTTTTT	CASSSIQSTNEKLFF
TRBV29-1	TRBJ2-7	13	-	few	TGCAGCGTTGTGGTGAGTCACCCCTACGAGCAGTACTTC	CSVVVSHPYEQYF
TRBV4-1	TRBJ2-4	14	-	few	TGCGCCAGCAGCCCCACCGAAGCTGTAAACATTCAGTACTTC	CASSPTEAVNIQYF
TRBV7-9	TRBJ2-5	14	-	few	TGTGCCAGCAGCTTGCCCGGGACTTCGGGGACCCAGTACTTC	CASSLPGTSGTQYF
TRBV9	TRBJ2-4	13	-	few	TGTGCCAGCAGCGTAGGGGGGGAAAACATTCAGTACTTC	CASSVGGENIQYF
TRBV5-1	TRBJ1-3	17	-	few	TGCGCCAGCAGCCCTGAAGGGGGTCGAGGGACTGGAAACACCATATATTTT	CASSPEGGRGTGNTIYF
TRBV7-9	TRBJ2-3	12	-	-	TGTGCCAGCAGGCGGCTAGGGGATACGCAGTATTTT	CASRRLGDTQYF
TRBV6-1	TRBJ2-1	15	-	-	TGTGCCAGCAGTGATCAGGCAGTTACTTACAATGAGCAGTTCTTC	CASSDQAVTYNEQFF
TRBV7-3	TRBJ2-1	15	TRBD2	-	TGTGCCAGCAGCTTGACACCGACTAGCGGGCATGAGCAGTTCTTC	CASSLTPTSGHEQFF
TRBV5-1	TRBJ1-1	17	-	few	TGCGCCAGCAGCTTGGGGGGGGGTGGACGGACGAACACTGAAGCTTTCTTT	CASSLGGGGRTNTEAFF
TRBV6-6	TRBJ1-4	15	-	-	TGTGCCAGCAGTTACGTGAGGCGGGGCGACGAAAAACTGTTTTTT	CASSYVRRGDEKLFF